This entry lists 15 T cell receptor beta chains sequenced from one sample in a study of T cell responses to AZD1222 COVID-19 vaccine. TCRdb keeps only in-frame clones here, not all; method: immunoSEQ multiplex PCR. The sample gives over 120,000 clones, roughly 92% of which show up once; around 1.7% is in the top ten. The input for sequencing was peripheral blood, taken on day 0 of AZD1222 vaccination. The receptor set was obtained from an adult in good health.

V gene TRBV12-3 or TRBV12-4 combines with J gene TRBJ1-2; D unclear. This CDR3 has 12 amino acids. Trimming removed 6 bases at V and 9 bases at J, with 14 bases between. The DNA for the CDR3 is TGTGCCAGCAGCACGGGATTCGGAAGCTACACCTTC. Protein product: CASSTGFGSYTF.

The rearrangement links TRBV5-6 to TRBJ1-1; weak D call: TRBD1 (5 bases). The CDR3 has 16 residues. The germline V gene encodes CDR1 SGHDT and CDR2 YYEEEE. Trimming cost V 5 bases and J 3 bases, with 20 bases left between them. As DNA, the CDR3 is TGTGCCAGCAGTCCGGCAGGCAGGGAATGGGACACTGAAGCTTTCTTT. As protein: CASSPAGREWDTEAFF. Full variable domain (outside the CDR3, taken from reference TRBV5-6 and TRBJ1-1): DAGVTQSPTHLIKTRGQQVTLRCSPKSGHDTVSWYQQALGQGPQFIFQYYEEEERQRGNFPDRFSGHQFPNYSSELNVNALLLGDSALYLCASSPAGREWDTEAFFGQGTRLTVV.

This clone turned up a few times. This chain uses TRBV15 with TRBJ1-2; 8 nucleotides align to TRBD1. V trimming: 4 bases; J trimming: 4 bases; junction bases outside the gene matches: 5. Germline V gene lookup returns CDR1 LNHNV and CDR2 YYDKDF (reference sequence). The CDR3 runs 14 residues. CDR3 DNA: TGTGCCACCAGCACAGGGGGCGGGAGCTATGGCTACACCTTC. Amino acids: CATSTGGGSYGYTF. Full variable domain (outside the CDR3, taken from reference TRBV15 and TRBJ1-2): DAMVIQNPRYQVTQFGKPVTLSCSQTLNHNVMYWYQQKSSQAPKLLFHYYDKDFNNEADTPDNFQSRRPNTSFCFLDIRSPGLGDTAMYLCATSTGGGSYGYTFGSGTRLTVV.

V usage is TRBV19 and J usage is TRBJ1-2; 9 positions agree with TRBD1. The CDR3 consists of 15 residues. Germline trimming cut 5 bases from V and 5 bases from J; bases unmatched to any gene: 9. Germline V gene sequence: CDR1 LNHDA, CDR2 SQIVND (reference sequence). DNA for the CDR3: TGTGCCAGTAGTGAGCTACGGACAGGGGTGTATGGCTACACCTTC. Residues: CASSELRTGVYGYTF. Drawing the rest from reference TRBV19 and TRBJ1-2, the complete variable domain is DGGITQSPKYLFRKEGQNVTLSCEQNLNHDAMYWYRQDPGQGLRLIYYSQIVNDFQKGDIAEGYSVSREKKESFPLTVTSAQKNPTAFYLCASSELRTGVYGYTFGSGTRLTVV.

The rearrangement joins TRBV9 to TRBJ2-1; 8 bases are shared with TRBD1. CDR3 length: 13 residues. J was trimmed by 15 bases and V by 1 base; bases with no gene match: 9. From germline, CDR1 is SGDLS and CDR2 YYNGEE. This CDR3 is CASSVRLGTGRFF. As DNA, the CDR3 is TGTGCCAGCAGCGTAAGGCTCGGGACAGGAAGGTTCTTC.

This clone turned up a few times. The chain carries TRBV9 and TRBJ2-3; a possible D gene is TRBD2 (6 bases). Germline CDR1 reads SGDLS; CDR2 reads YYNGEE. Between the trimmed V and J ends, which lost 8 bases and 0 bases, there was a span of 16 bases. The length of the CDR3 is 15 residues. The CDR3 coding sequence is TGTGCCAGTAGTAGCGGAGCAGCTAGCACAGATACGCAGTATTTT. Its protein product is CASSSGAASTDTQYF.

The chain recombines TRBV3-1 (or the pseudogene TRBV3-2) with TRBJ1-1; D remains unclear. CDR1 LGHDT and CDR2 YNNKEL come from the germline V gene (reference sequence). The V end was cut by 4 bases, the J end by 2 bases, with 11 bases between. The CDR3 runs 14 residues. The CDR3 DNA follows: TGTGCCAGCAGCCCCCCCCCAGGAAACACTGAAGCTTTCTTT. This encodes CASSPPPGNTEAFF.

The sample holds one count of this clone. The V call is TRBV7-3, the J call TRBJ1-1, with unresolved D. CDR3 length equals 13 residues. V was clipped by 1 base and J by 1 base, with 4 bases between them. Germline V gene sequence: CDR1 SGHTA, CDR2 FQGTGA. The DNA of the CDR3 is TGTGCCAGCAGCTTAAACTGGAACACTGAAGCTTTCTTT. It yields the protein CASSLNWNTEAFF.

This clone was detected once. The V gene is TRBV12-3 or TRBV12-4, the J gene TRBJ2-2; no firm D call. The CDR3 sequence is 12 residues long. The V end was cut by 1 base, the J end by 10 bases, with 7 bases between. CDR3 protein: CASSLEGPELFF. The CDR3 coding sequence is TGTGCCAGCAGTTTAGAAGGACCGGAGCTGTTTTTT.

The rearrangement uses TRBV5-1 and TRBJ2-2; no reliable D call. The ends were cut back, 1 base at V and 1 base at J, with 5 bases in the middle. The CDR3 is 14 residues long. Germline loops: CDR1 SGHRS, CDR2 YFSETQ. The CDR3 nucleotides are TGCGCCAGCAGCTTGCACTGGAACACCGGGGAGCTGTTTTTT. Translating gives CASSLHWNTGELFF.

This chain uses TRBV5-1 with TRBJ1-4, with D perhaps TRBD1 (5 bases). The CDR3 contains 15 residues. Trimming cost V 3 bases and J 1 base, with 10 bases left between them. The germline gives CDR1 SGHRS, CDR2 YFSETQ. The CDR3 region is CASSWVGGTNEKLFF. In DNA, the CDR3 is TGCGCCAGCAGCTGGGTGGGGGGAACTAATGAAAAACTGTTTTTT. Variable domain in full (rest from reference TRBV5-1 and TRBJ1-4): KAGVTQTPRYLIKTRGQQVTLSCSPISGHRSVSWYQQTPGQGLQFLFEYFSETQRNKGNFPGRFSGRQFSNSRSEMNVSTLELGDSALYLCASSWVGGTNEKLFFGSGTQLSVL.

This clone was picked up a small number of times. J is TRBJ1-2 and V is TRBV11-1; D gene uncertain. The CDR3 has 14 amino acids. V was pared by 4 bases and J by 2 bases, with 11 bases between. Germline V CDR1 and CDR2: SGHAT, FQDESV (reference sequence). The CDR3 region is CASSSSDGNYGYTF. CDR3 bases: TGTGCCAGCAGCTCCTCCGACGGGAACTATGGCTACACCTTC.

V usage is TRBV7-6 and J usage is TRBJ1-2; TRBD1 might be the D (6 bases). Germline-derived CDR1 and CDR2 are SGHVS and FNYEAQ. The V gene lost 5 bases and the J gene lost 4 bases, with 23 bases spanning the gap. The CDR3 has 17 amino acids. The CDR3 DNA sequence: TGTGCCAGCAGCCGAGGAGCAGGGGTTCTTAGCGGCTATGGCTACACCTTC. Translated: CASSRGAGVLSGYGYTF.

The V and J genes are TRBV2 and TRBJ2-5, with D maybe TRBD1 (5 bases). The V end lost 6 bases, the J end lost 2 bases, and 10 bases lay between the germline ends. CDR3 length equals 13 residues. Germline V lookup: CDR1 SNHLY, CDR2 FYNNEI. CDR3 DNA sequence: TGTGCCAGCAGATTACAGGTACAAGAGACCCAGTACTTC. It codes for CASRLQVQETQYF.

J is TRBJ2-7 and V is TRBV7-3; possible D gene TRBD1, 5 bases. Trimming stripped 5 bases from V and 4 bases from J, with 6 bases between. CDR1 is SGHTA and CDR2 is FQGTGA in the germline V gene. The CDR3 covers 11 residues. CDR3 loop: CASSGAYEQYF. The CDR3 DNA reads as TGTGCCAGCAGCGGGGCTTACGAGCAGTACTTC.